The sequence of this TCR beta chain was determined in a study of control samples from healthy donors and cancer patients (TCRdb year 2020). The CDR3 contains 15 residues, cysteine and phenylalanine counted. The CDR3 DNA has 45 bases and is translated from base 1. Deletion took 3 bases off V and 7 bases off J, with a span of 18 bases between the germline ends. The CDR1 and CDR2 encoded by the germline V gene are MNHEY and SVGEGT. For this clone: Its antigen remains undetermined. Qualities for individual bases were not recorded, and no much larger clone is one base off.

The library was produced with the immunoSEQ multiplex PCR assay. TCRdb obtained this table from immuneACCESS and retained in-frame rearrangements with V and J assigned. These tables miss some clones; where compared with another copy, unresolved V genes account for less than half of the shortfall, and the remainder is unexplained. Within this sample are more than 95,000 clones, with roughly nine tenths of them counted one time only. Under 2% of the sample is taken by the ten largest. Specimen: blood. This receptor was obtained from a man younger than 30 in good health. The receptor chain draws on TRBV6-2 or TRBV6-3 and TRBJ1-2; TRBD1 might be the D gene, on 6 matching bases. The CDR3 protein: CASSYRQAYSGGYTF. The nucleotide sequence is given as TGTGCCAGCAGTTATCGACAGGCTTACTCTGGTGGCTACACCTTC.